The T cell receptor (beta chain) under discussion was sequenced for a study of T cells in narcolepsy (dated by TCRdb to 2017 to 2018). For context, the study as a whole: The study enrolled patients with narcolepsy type 1 or type 2 (NT1, NT2) together with healthy control donors. Autoreactive T cells targeting hypocretin neuron self-antigens (hypocretin, TRIB2) were sought in narcolepsy patients, and TCR Vbeta sequencing was used to track clonotypes in blood and CSF. Study-wide findings and limitations: HCRT-specific and TRIB2-specific autoreactive clonotypes were highlighted in plots that compared CD4+ T cell clonotypes in CSF versus blood from the same patient. According to the report, autoreactive clonotypes were detected serially in the blood of the same patients and of different patients, but not in healthy controls. Some blood memory CD4+ repertoires from patients and controls contained no sequences matching autoreactive T cell clones. Patients and controls had similar numbers of sequenced blood memory CD4+ clonotypes, with averages of approximately 40,000 in patients and 33,354 in controls.

Spanning cysteine to phenylalanine, the CDR3 consists of 16 amino acids. Here the CDR3 DNA is all that survives: 48 bases in frame from base 1. Trimmed from V: 7 bases; trimmed from J: 4 bases; junction bases lacking a gene match: 6. The germline V gene encodes CDR1 MRHNA and CDR2 SNTAGT. Comment on this clone: Its antigen is not yet known. No qualities accompany the bases; no much larger clone lies one base away.

For TCR Vbeta sequencing, memory CD4+ T cells were sorted ex vivo from the peripheral blood of narcolepsy patients and healthy controls. The library was generated by the immunoSEQ multiplex PCR assay. TCRdb limited this immuneACCESS table to in-frame rearrangements with V and J called. A share of clones is missing; checked studies link under half to unresolved V genes, and the rest is unexplained. The sample yields about 40,000 clones; 88% were counted once. Clones ranked in the top ten supply 1% to 1.5% of the sample. Sequenced material: CD45RA- memory CD4+ T cells from PBMCs. In light of the paper, this sample's cell subset or site label describes: memory T cells sorted ex vivo from peripheral blood. Rearrangement joined TRBV6-4 to TRBJ2-3, with 15 bases in between that match TRBD2. This TCR derives from a human donor with narcolepsy. The nucleotides read TGTGCCAGCACCAGGACTAGCGGGAGGGCCCCAGATACGCAGTATTTT. It translates to CASTRTSGRAPDTQYF.